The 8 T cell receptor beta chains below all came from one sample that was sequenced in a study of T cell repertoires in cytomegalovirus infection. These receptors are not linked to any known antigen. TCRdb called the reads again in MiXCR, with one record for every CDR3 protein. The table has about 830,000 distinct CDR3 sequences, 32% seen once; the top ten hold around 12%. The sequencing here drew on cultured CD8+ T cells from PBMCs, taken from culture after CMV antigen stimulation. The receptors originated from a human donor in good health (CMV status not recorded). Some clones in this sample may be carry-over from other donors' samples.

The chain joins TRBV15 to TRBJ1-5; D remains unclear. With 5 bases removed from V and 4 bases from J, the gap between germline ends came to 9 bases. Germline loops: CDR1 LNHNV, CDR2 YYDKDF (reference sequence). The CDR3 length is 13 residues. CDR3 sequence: CATSGRNNQPQHF. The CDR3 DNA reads TGTGCCACCAGCGGGCGGAATAATCAGCCCCAGCATTTT.

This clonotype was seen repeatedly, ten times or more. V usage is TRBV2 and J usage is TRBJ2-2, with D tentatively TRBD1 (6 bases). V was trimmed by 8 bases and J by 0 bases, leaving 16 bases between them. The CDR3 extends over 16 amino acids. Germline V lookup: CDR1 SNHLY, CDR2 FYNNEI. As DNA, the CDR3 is TGTGCCAGCGGTCCGCCGGGACATTCGAACACCGGGGAGCTGTTTTTT. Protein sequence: CASGPPGHSNTGELFF.

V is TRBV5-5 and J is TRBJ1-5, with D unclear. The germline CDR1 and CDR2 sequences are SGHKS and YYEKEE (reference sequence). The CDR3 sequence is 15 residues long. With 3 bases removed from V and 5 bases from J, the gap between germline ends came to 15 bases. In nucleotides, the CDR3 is TGTGCCAGCAGCTCCAGACGGGAGGTCGATCAGCCCCAGCATTTT. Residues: CASSSRREVDQPQHF.

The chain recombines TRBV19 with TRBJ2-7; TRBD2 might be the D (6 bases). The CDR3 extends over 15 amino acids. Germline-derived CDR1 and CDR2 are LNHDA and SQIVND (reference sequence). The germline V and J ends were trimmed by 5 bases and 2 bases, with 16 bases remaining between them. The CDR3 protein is CASSAEGLFTYEQYF. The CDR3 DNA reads TGTGCCAGTAGTGCGGAGGGGTTGTTTACCTACGAGCAGTACTTC.

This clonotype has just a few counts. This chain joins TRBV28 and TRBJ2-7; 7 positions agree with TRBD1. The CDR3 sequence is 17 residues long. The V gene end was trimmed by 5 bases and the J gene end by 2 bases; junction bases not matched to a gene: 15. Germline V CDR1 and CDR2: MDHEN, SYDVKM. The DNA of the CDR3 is TGTGCCAGCAGTCTACTGTCTTTTGACAGGGCGACCTACGAGCAGTACGTC. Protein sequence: CASSLLSFDRATYEQYV.

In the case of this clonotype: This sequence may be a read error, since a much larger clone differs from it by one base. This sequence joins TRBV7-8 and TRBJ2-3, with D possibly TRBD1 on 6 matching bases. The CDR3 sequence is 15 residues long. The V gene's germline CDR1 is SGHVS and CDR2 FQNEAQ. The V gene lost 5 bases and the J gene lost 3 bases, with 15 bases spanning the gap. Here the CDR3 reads CASSPWAGETDTQYF. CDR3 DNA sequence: TGTGCCAGCAGCCCCTGGGCAGGGGAAACAGATACGCAGTATTTT.

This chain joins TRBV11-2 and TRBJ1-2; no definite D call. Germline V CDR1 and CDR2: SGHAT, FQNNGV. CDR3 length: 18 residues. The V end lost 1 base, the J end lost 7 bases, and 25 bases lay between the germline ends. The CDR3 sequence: CASSLGPLPSLGFGGYTF. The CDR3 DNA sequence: TGTGCCAGCAGCTTAGGACCCCTCCCCAGCCTAGGTTTTGGTGGCTACACCTTC.

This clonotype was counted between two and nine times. CDR3 in amino acids: CASSPWADRSYNEQFF. Written as DNA, the CDR3 is TGTGCCAGCAGTCCCTGGGCAGACCGATCCTACAATGAGCAGTTCTTC. The rearrangement links TRBV28 to TRBJ2-1; the D is unclear. The CDR3 runs to 16 residues. CDR1 is MDHEN, CDR2 SYDVKM, per germline. Trimming removed 5 bases from V and 1 base from J, with 15 bases in between. Full variable domain (outside the CDR3, taken from reference TRBV28 and TRBJ2-1): DVKVTQSSRYLVKRTGEKVFLECVQDMDHENMFWYRQDPGLGLRLIYFSYDVKMKEKGDIPEGYSVSREKKERFSLILESASTNQTSMYLCASSPWADRSYNEQFFGPGTRLTVL.